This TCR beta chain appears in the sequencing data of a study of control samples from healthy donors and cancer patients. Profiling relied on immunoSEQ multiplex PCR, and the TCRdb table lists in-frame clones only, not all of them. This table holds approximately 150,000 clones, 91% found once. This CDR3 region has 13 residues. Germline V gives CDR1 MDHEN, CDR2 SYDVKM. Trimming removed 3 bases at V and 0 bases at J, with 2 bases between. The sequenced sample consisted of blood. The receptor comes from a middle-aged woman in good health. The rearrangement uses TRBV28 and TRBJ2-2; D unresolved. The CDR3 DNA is TGTGCCAGCAGTTTGCCGAACACCGGGGAGCTGTTTTTT. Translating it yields CASSLPNTGELFF.